The 5 T cell receptor beta chains presented below share a single source sample, sequenced in a study of T cell responses to AZD1222 COVID-19 vaccine. Data came from immunoSEQ multiplex PCR; TCRdb stores just in-frame clones and leaves some out. The repertoire holds around 99,000 clones, with approximately 91% as singletons. The sequencing used peripheral blood, collected on day 0 of AZD1222 vaccination. All receptors come from an adult in good health.

The chain couples TRBV30 to TRBJ2-7, with D tentatively TRBD1 (6 bases). The CDR3 is 10 residues long. The V gene's germline CDR1 is GTSNPN and CDR2 SVGIG (reference sequence). The V gene lost 3 bases and the J gene lost 6 bases, with 6 bases spanning the gap. The CDR3 sequence: CAWRGAEQYF. The CDR3 region has the DNA TGTGCCTGGAGGGGGGCCGAGCAGTACTTC.

V and J are TRBV4-1 and TRBJ1-4; D uncertain. Per germline, CDR1 MGHRA and CDR2 YSYEKL. The CDR3 length is 14 residues. V was pared by 1 base and J by 5 bases, with 8 bases between. The CDR3 loop is CASSQGLTNEKLFF. CDR3 bases: TGCGCCAGCAGCCAAGGATTGACAAATGAAAAACTGTTTTTT.

V usage is TRBV12-3 or TRBV12-4 and J usage is TRBJ1-1, with D unresolved. The V end lost 7 bases, the J end lost 3 bases, and 12 bases lay between the germline ends. This CDR3 contains 13 residues. CDR3 bases: TGTGCCAGCACTCTAGGGCGTTACACTGAAGCTTTCTTT. Amino acid sequence: CASTLGRYTEAFF.

This chain uses TRBV3-1 (or the pseudogene TRBV3-2) with TRBJ1-1; D may be TRBD1 (5 bases). CDR1 LGHDT and CDR2 YNNKEL come from the germline V gene (reference sequence). This CDR3 has 15 residues. Trimming shortened V by 11 bases and J by 4 bases, and 23 bases separated the two germline ends. The CDR3 reads CASGMRGGTSTEAFF. The CDR3 DNA is TGTGCCTCGGGAATGCGGGGGGGTACTTCCACTGAAGCTTTCTTT.

This sequence joins TRBV2 and TRBJ1-5; D not resolved. Per the germline V gene, CDR1 is SNHLY and CDR2 is FYNNEI. This CDR3 region has 12 residues. V dropped 6 bases and J dropped 4 bases, with 7 bases sitting between them. The CDR3 nucleotides are TGTGCCAGCAGAGAGGTTAATCAGCCCCAGCATTTT. Translated: CASREVNQPQHF.